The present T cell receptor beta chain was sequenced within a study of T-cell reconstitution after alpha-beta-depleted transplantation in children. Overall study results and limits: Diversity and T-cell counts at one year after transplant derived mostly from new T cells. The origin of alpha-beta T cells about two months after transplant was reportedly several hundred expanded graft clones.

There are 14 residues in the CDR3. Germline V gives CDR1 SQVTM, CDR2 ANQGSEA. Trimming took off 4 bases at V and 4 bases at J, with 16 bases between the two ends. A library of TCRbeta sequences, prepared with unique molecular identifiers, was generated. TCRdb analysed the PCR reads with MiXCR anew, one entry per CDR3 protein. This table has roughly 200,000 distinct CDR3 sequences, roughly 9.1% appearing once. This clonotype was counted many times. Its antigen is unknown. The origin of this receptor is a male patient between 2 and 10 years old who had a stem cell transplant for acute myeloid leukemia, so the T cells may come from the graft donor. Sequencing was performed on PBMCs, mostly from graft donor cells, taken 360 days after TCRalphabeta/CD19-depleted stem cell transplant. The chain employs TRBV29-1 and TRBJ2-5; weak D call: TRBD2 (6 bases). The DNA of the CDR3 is TGCAGCGTTGGACGGAGGGGATTTCTAGAGACCCAGTACTTC. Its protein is CSVGRRGFLETQYF.